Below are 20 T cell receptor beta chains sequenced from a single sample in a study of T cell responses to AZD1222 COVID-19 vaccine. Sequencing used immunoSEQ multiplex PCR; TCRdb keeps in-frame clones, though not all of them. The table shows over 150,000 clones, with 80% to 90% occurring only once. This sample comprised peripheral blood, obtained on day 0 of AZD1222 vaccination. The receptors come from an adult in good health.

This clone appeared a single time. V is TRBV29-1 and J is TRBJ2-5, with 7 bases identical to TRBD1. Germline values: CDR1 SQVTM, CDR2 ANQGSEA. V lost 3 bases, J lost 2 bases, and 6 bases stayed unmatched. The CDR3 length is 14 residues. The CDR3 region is CSVEQGQRQETQYF. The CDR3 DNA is TGCAGCGTTGAGCAGGGACAGCGTCAAGAGACCCAGTACTTC.

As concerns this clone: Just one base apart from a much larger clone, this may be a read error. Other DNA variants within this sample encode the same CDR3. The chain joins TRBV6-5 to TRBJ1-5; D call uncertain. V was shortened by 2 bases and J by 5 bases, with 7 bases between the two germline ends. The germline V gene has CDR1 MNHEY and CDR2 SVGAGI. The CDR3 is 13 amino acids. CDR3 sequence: CASSYRGYQPQHF. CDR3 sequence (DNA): TGTGCCAGCAGTTACCGAGGTTATCAGCCCCAGCATTTT.

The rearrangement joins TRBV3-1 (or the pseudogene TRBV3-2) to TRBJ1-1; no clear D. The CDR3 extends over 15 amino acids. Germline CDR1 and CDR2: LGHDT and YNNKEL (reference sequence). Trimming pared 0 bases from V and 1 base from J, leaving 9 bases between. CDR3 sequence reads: CASSQDSRRNTEAFF. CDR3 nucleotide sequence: TGTGCCAGCAGCCAAGATTCCAGGAGGAACACTGAAGCTTTCTTT.

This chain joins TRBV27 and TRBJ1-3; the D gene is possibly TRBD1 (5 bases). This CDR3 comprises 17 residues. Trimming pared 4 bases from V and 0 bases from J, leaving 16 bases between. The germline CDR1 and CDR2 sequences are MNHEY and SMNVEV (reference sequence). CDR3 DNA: TGTGCCAGCAGTTGGAGACGGACACACAGCTCTGGAAACACCATATATTTT. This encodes CASSWRRTHSSGNTIYF.

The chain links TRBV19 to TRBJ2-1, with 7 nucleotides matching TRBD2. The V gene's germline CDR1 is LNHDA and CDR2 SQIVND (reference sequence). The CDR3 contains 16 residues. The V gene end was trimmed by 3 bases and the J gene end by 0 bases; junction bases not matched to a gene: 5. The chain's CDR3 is CASSILSGASYNEQFF. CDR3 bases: TGTGCCAGTAGTATCCTGAGCGGGGCCTCCTACAATGAGCAGTTCTTC.

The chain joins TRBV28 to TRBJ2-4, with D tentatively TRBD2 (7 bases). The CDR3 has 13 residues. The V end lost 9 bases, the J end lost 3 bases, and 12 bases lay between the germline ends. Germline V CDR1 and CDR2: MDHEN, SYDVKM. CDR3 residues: CASLGGDKNIQYF. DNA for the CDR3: TGTGCCAGTTTAGGGGGGGACAAAAACATTCAGTACTTC.

Written as DNA, the CDR3 is TGTGCCAGCAGCTCGATTGTTAACTATGGCTACACCTTC. It codes for CASSSIVNYGYTF. The V and J genes are TRBV7-9 and TRBJ1-2; D gene uncertain. V gave up 4 bases and J gave up 1 base, with 7 bases separating them. The CDR3 has 13 residues. Germline V CDR1 and CDR2: SEHNR, FQNEAQ (reference sequence).

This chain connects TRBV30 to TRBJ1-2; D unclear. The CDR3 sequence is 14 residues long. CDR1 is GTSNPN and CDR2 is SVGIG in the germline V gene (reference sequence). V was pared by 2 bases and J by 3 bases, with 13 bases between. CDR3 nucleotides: TGTGCCTGGAGTACCCCCGGCGGGTACTATGGCTACACCTTC. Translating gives CAWSTPGGYYGYTF.

The CDR3 DNA sequence: TGTGCCAGCAGCCAGTCAGCCTACGAGCAGTACTTC. The encoded protein is CASSQSAYEQYF. The chain employs TRBV14 and TRBJ2-7; D gene unclear. V lost 3 bases to trimming and J lost 2 bases, with 5 bases between them. The CDR3 is made up of 12 amino acids. In germline, CDR1 is SGHDN, CDR2 FVKESK.

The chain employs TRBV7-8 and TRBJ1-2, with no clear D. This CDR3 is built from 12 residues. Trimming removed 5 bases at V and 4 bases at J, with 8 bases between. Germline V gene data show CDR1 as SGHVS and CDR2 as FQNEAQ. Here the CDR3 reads CASSVHLYGYTF. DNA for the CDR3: TGTGCCAGCAGCGTTCACCTCTATGGCTACACCTTC.

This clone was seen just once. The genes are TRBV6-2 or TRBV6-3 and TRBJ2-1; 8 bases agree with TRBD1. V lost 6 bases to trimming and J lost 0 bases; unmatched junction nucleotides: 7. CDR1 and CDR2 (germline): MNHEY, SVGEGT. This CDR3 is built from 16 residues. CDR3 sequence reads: CASSKTGASSYNEQFF. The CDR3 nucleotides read TGTGCCAGCAGCAAGACAGGGGCGAGCTCCTACAATGAGCAGTTCTTC.

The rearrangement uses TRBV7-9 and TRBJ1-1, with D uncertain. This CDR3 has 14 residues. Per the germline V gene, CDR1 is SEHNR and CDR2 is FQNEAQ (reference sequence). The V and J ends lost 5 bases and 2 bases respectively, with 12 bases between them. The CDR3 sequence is CASSLPSTNTEAFF. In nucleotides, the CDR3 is TGTGCCAGCAGCCTGCCATCTACAAACACTGAAGCTTTCTTT.

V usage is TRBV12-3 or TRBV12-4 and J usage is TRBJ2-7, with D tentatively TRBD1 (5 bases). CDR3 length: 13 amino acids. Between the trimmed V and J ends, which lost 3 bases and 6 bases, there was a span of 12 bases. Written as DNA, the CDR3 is TGTGCCAGCAGTTTTGCAGGGCGACTCGAGCAGTACTTC. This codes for CASSFAGRLEQYF.

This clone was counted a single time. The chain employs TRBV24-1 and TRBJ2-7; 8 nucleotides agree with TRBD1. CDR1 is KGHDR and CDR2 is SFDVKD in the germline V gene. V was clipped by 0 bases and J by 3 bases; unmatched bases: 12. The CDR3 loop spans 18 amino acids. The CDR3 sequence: CATSDLEDRETRVYEQYV. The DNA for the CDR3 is TGTGCCACCAGTGATTTGGAGGACAGGGAAACCCGGGTCTACGAGCAGTACGTC.

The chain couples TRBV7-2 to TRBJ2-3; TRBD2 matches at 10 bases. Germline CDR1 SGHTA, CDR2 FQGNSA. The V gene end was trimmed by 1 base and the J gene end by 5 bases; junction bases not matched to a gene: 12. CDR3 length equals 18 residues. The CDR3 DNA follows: TGTGCCAGCAGCTTAGGGTGGCTAGCGGGGGACCATGGAGATACGCAGTATTTT. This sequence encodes CASSLGWLAGDHGDTQYF. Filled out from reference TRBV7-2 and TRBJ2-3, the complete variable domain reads GAGVSQSPSNKVTEKGKDVELRCDPISGHTALYWYRQSLGQGLEFLIYFQGNSAPDKSGLPSDRFSAERTGGSVSTLTIQRTQQEDSAVYLCASSLGWLAGDHGDTQYFGPGTRLTVL.

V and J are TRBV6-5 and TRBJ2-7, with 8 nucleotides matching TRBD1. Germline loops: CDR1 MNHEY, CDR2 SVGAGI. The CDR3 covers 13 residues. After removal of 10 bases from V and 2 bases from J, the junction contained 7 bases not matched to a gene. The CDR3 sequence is CATGIQGAYEQYF. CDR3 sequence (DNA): TGTGCCACCGGGATACAGGGGGCCTACGAGCAGTACTTC.

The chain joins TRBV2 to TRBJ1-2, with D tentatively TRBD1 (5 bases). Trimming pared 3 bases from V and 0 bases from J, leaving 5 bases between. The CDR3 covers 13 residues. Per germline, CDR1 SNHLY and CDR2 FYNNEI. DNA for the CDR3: TGTGCCAGCAGTGACAGGGCTAACTATGGCTACACCTTC. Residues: CASSDRANYGYTF.

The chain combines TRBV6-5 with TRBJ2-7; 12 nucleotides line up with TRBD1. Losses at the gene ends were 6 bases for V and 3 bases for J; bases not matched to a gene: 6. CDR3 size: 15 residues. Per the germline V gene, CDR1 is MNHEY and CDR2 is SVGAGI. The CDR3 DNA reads TGTGCCAGCAGATCTGGGACAGGGGGCTTCTACGAGCAGTACGTC. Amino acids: CASRSGTGGFYEQYV.

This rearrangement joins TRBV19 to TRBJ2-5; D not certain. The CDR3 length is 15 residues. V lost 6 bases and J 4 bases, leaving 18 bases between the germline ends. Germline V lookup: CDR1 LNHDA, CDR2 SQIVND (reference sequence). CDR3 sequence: CASSQVMMGIETQYF. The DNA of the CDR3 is TGTGCCAGTAGCCAGGTTATGATGGGGATAGAGACCCAGTACTTC.

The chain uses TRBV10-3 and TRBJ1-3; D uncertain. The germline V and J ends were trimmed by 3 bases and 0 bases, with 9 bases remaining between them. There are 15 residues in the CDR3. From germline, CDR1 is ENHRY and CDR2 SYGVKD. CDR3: CAISEFGSSGNTIYF. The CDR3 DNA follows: TGTGCCATCAGTGAATTCGGAAGCTCTGGAAACACCATATATTTT.